The 18 T cell receptor beta chains below all came from one sample that was sequenced in a study of T cell clonotyping in hematopoietic cell transplantation. Sequencing used immunoSEQ multiplex PCR; TCRdb keeps in-frame clones, though not all of them. Altogether around 15,000 clones are present, under 90% being singletons, with the ten largest covering roughly 4.2%. The sequencing used PBMCs, collected 100 days after allogeneic stem cell transplant. These TCRs come from a male patient between 55 and 70 years old who had an allogeneic stem cell transplant from a related donor, so the T cells may come from the graft donor. Some clones in this sample may be carry-over from other donors' samples.

The chain uses TRBV9 and TRBJ2-7; the D gene is possibly TRBD2 (6 bases). Germline lookup yields CDR1 SGDLS and CDR2 YYNGEE. This CDR3 contains 15 residues. V lost 0 bases to trimming and J lost 6 bases, with 16 bases between them. CDR3 sequence (DNA): TGTGCCAGCAGCGTAGGCCGGGGTCTGGAGGGCGAGCAGTACTTC. Translation gives CASSVGRGLEGEQYF.

This clone was counted once. The chain links TRBV9 to TRBJ2-2; D is uncertain. CDR1 and CDR2 (germline): SGDLS, YYNGEE. The length of the CDR3 is 12 residues. V gave up 3 bases and J gave up 6 bases, with 6 bases separating them. The CDR3 nucleotides are TGTGCCAGCAGCGGCCCCCCCGGGGAGCTGTTTTTT. Translating gives CASSGPPGELFF. Filled out from reference TRBV9 and TRBJ2-2, the complete variable domain reads DSGVTQTPKHLITATGQRVTLRCSPRSGDLSVYWYQQSLDQGLQFLIQYYNGEERAKGNILERFSAQQFPDLHSELNLSSLELGDSALYFCASSGPPGELFFGEGSRLTVL.

The V call is TRBV7-2, the J call TRBJ2-1; D is unclear. Germline loops: CDR1 SGHTA, CDR2 FQGNSA. V gave up 7 bases and J gave up 2 bases, with 12 bases separating them. The CDR3 length is 14 residues. The CDR3 sequence is CASTYRTAYNEQFF. The CDR3 bases are TGTGCCAGCACCTACCGGACCGCCTACAATGAGCAGTTCTTC.

The rearrangement uses TRBV25-1 and TRBJ1-3, with a tentative D call TRBD1 (6 bases). The germline V gene has CDR1 MGHDK and CDR2 SYGVNS. Trimming shortened V by 6 bases and J by 0 bases, and 15 bases separated the two germline ends. This CDR3 has 16 residues. CDR3 amino acids: CASRDTGIGSGNTIYF. CDR3 bases: TGTGCCAGCAGGGATACAGGGATCGGCTCTGGAAACACCATATATTTT.

The table lists this clone with a count of one. This chain uses TRBV9 with TRBJ1-2; no clear D. The CDR3 runs 14 residues. From germline, CDR1 is SGDLS and CDR2 YYNGEE. The V end lost 1 base, the J end lost 6 bases, and 13 bases lay between the germline ends. DNA for the CDR3: TGTGCCAGCAGCGTATCCGGGGAGTGGAATGGCTACACCTTC. This translates into CASSVSGEWNGYTF.

This clone was seen a single time. The J gene is TRBJ2-3, the V gene TRBV27; 9 positions agree with TRBD2. CDR1 is MNHEY and CDR2 is SMNVEV in the germline V gene (reference sequence). The CDR3 sequence is 18 residues long. J was trimmed by 4 bases and V by 0 bases; bases with no gene match: 11. The DNA for the CDR3 is TGTGCCAGCAGTTTATCCGGGCCGTCTAGCGGGGACGCAGATACGCAGTATTTT. It translates to CASSLSGPSSGDADTQYF.

This clone is large by share. The rearrangement uses TRBV4-1 and TRBJ1-5, with unresolved D. V dropped 6 bases and J dropped 6 bases, with 15 bases sitting between them. CDR1 MGHRA and CDR2 YSYEKL come from the germline V gene. The CDR3 consists of 14 residues. CDR3 DNA: TGCGCCAGCAGTTTGGGAAGGGAGAGTCAGCCCCAGCATTTT. Translation: CASSLGRESQPQHF.

V gene TRBV5-4 combines with J gene TRBJ2-7; possible D gene TRBD1, 6 bases. CDR1 SGHNT and CDR2 YYREEE come from the germline V gene (reference sequence). This CDR3 is built from 13 residues. V gave up 5 bases and J gave up 5 bases, with 14 bases separating them. Here the CDR3 DNA reads TGTGCCAGCAGTTTAGACAGGCGAAACGAGCAGTACTTC. Its protein product is CASSLDRRNEQYF.

This clone was seen just once. The V gene is TRBV5-1, the J gene TRBJ2-2, with 14 bases matching TRBD2. CDR3 length equals 17 residues. Germline V lookup: CDR1 SGHRS, CDR2 YFSETQ. With V trimmed by 4 bases and J by 7 bases, 9 bases remained unmatched. CDR3 DNA: TGCGCCAGCAGCGCCGGACTAGCGGGGGGCAACGGCGGGGAGCTGTTTTTT. Translation: CASSAGLAGGNGGELFF.

The chain joins TRBV11-1 to TRBJ1-2; D is undetermined. V was shortened by 3 bases and J by 3 bases, with 8 bases between the two germline ends. The CDR3 extends over 13 amino acids. Germline values: CDR1 SGHAT, CDR2 FQDESV (reference sequence). The CDR3 DNA reads TGTGCCAGCAGCTTCCCCGACCACTATGGCTACACCTTC. Translating gives CASSFPDHYGYTF.

The genes are TRBV28 and TRBJ2-1; D ambiguous. The CDR3 is 15 amino acids. CDR1 and CDR2 (germline): MDHEN, SYDVKM. With 2 bases removed from V and 7 bases from J, the gap between germline ends came to 15 bases. The CDR3 is CASSLPSPGANEQFF. DNA for the CDR3: TGTGCCAGCAGTTTACCAAGTCCCGGCGCGAATGAGCAGTTCTTC.

The V call is TRBV27, the J call TRBJ1-2; 8 positions match TRBD1. Looked up from germline, CDR1 is MNHEY and CDR2 is SMNVEV (reference sequence). J was trimmed by 8 bases and V by 6 bases; bases with no gene match: 5. The CDR3 runs 12 residues. Here the CDR3 reads CASSQDRVGYTF. For the CDR3, the DNA is TGTGCCAGCAGCCAGGACAGGGTCGGCTACACCTTC.

The chain has TRBV28 and TRBJ1-1; no clear D. The V end was cut by 3 bases, the J end by 2 bases, with 7 bases between. Germline V gene sequence: CDR1 MDHEN, CDR2 SYDVKM. This CDR3 has 13 residues. The CDR3 coding sequence is TGTGCCAGCAGTTTGCGTCCTAACACTGAAGCTTTCTTT. This encodes CASSLRPNTEAFF. Drawing the rest from reference TRBV28 and TRBJ1-1, the complete variable domain is DVKVTQSSRYLVKRTGEKVFLECVQDMDHENMFWYRQDPGLGLRLIYFSYDVKMKEKGDIPEGYSVSREKKERFSLILESASTNQTSMYLCASSLRPNTEAFFGQGTRLTVV.

The chain uses TRBV18 and TRBJ2-7; 9 bases are shared with TRBD1. The CDR3 loop spans 15 amino acids. CDR1 is KGHSH, CDR2 LQKENI, per germline. Trimming took 5 bases from V and 5 from J; bases not matched to a gene: 10. For the CDR3, the DNA is TGTGCCAGCTCAGATACCGGGACAGGGCGCCACGAGCAGTACTTC. Protein: CASSDTGTGRHEQYF.

The chain carries TRBV2 and TRBJ2-1, with D possibly matching TRBD1 (5 bases). This CDR3 spans 15 amino acids. V gave up 4 bases and J gave up 8 bases, with 18 bases separating them. CDR1 is SNHLY and CDR2 is FYNNEI in the germline V gene. The chain's CDR3 is CASSAFQGPRDEQFF. The CDR3 DNA is TGTGCCAGCAGTGCATTTCAGGGTCCAAGGGATGAGCAGTTCTTC.

This clone was found a few times. V is TRBV2 and J is TRBJ2-7; unclear D gene. The CDR3 covers 15 residues. Germline-derived CDR1 and CDR2 are SNHLY and FYNNEI. V lost 4 bases, J lost 5 bases, and 18 bases lay in between. The DNA of the CDR3 is TGTGCCAGCAGTGGCCCGAGGACCCCACCGGACGAGCAGTACTTC. Protein sequence: CASSGPRTPPDEQYF.

The rearrangement uses TRBV11-2 and TRBJ2-2, with D perhaps assigned TRBD1 or TRBD2 (6 bases each). CDR1 and CDR2 from the germline V gene are SGHAT and FQNNGV. V lost 8 bases and J 3 bases, leaving 13 bases between the germline ends. The CDR3 covers 14 residues. DNA for the CDR3: TGTGCCAGCGTCCGGGGGCCTTACACCGGGGAGCTGTTTTTT. It encodes CASVRGPYTGELFF.

This clone was observed a handful of times. The V gene is TRBV5-6, the J gene TRBJ1-1; 8 bases match TRBD1. Germline lookup yields CDR1 SGHDT and CDR2 YYEEEE. V lost 0 bases to trimming and J lost 7 bases; unmatched junction nucleotides: 8. This CDR3 region has 15 residues. This CDR3 reads CASSLVPGGRGEAFF. The DNA for the CDR3 is TGTGCCAGCAGCTTGGTACCAGGGGGCCGGGGTGAAGCTTTCTTT.